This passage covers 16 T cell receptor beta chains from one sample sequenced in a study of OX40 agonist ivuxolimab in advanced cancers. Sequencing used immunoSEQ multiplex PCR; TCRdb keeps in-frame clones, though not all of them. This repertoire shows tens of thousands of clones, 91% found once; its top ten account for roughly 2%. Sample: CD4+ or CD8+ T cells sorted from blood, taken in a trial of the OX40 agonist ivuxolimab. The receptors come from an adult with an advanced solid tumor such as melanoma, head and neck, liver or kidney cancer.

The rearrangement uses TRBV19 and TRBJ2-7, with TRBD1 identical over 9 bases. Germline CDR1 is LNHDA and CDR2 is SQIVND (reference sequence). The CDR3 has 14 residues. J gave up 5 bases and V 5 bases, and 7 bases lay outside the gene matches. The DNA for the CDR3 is TGTGCCAGTAGTGACCGGGACAGGGTCGACGAGCAGTACTTC. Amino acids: CASSDRDRVDEQYF.

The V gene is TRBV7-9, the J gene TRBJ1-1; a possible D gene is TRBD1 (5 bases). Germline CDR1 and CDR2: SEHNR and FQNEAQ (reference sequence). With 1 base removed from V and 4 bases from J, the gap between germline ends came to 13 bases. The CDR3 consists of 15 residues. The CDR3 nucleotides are TGTGCCAGCAGCTTAGGTCGGGGGTTCAGCACTGAAGCTTTCTTT. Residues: CASSLGRGFSTEAFF. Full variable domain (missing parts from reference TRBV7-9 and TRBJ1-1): DTGVSQNPRHKITKRGQNVTFRCDPISEHNRLYWYRQTLGQGPEFLTYFQNEAQLEKSRLLSDRFSAERPKGSFSTLEIQRTEQGDSAMYLCASSLGRGFSTEAFFGQGTRLTVV.

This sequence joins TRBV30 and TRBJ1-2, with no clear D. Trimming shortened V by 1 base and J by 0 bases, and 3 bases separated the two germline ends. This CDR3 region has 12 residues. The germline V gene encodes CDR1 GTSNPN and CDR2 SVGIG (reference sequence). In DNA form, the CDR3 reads TGTGCCTGGAGTGGGACTAACTATGGCTACACCTTC. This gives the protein CAWSGTNYGYTF.

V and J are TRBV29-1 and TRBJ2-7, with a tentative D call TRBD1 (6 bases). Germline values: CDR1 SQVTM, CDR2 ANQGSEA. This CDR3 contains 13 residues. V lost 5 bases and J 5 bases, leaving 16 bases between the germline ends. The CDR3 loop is CSVSQGTGHEQYF. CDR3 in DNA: TGCAGCGTTTCACAGGGAACCGGACACGAGCAGTACTTC.

CDR3 region: CASKLGGNTDTQYF. CDR3 sequence (DNA): TGTGCCAGCAAGCTAGGAGGGAACACAGATACGCAGTATTTT. The chain employs TRBV2 and TRBJ2-3, with D possibly TRBD2 on 6 matching bases. The CDR3 loop spans 14 amino acids. Germline V gene lookup returns CDR1 SNHLY and CDR2 FYNNEI. Between the trimmed V and J ends, which lost 7 bases and 2 bases, there was a span of 13 bases.

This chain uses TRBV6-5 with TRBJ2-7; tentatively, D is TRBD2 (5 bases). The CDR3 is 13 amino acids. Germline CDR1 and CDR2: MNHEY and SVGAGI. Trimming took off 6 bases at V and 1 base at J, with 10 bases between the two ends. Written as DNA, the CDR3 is TGTGCCAGCAGAAAGTCGGGATCCTACGAGCAGTACTTC. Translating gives CASRKSGSYEQYF.

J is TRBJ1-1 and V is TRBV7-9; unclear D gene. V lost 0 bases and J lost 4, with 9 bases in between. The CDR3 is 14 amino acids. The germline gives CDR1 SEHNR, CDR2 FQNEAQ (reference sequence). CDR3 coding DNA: TGTGCCAGCAGCTTAGCGAGGGTGCGCACTGAAGCTTTCTTT. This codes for CASSLARVRTEAFF.

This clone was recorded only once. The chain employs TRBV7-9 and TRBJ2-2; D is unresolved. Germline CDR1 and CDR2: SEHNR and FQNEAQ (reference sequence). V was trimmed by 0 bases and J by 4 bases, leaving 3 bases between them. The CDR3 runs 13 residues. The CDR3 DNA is TGTGCCAGCAGCTTAGCAACCACCGGGGAGCTGTTTTTT. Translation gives CASSLATTGELFF.

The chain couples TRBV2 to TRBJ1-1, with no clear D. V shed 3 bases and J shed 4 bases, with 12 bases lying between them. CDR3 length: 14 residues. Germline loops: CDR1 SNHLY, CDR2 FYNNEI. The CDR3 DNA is TGTGCCAGCAGTGACTCCCGGGGTAGCACTGAAGCTTTCTTT. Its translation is CASSDSRGSTEAFF.

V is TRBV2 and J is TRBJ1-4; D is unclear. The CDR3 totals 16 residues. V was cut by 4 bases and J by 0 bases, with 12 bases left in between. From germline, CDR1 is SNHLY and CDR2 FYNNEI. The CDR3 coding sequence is TGTGCCAGCAGTGGTGTGACGCCTGCAACTAATGAAAAACTGTTTTTT. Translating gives CASSGVTPATNEKLFF.

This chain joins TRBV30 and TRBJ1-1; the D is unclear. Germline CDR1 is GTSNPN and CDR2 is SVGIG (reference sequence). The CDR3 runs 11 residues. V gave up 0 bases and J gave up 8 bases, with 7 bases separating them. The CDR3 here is CAWSVLGEAFF. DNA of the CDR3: TGTGCCTGGAGTGTACTGGGGGAAGCTTTCTTT. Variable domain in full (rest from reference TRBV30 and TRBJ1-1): SQTIHQWPATLVQPVGSPLSLECTVEGTSNPNLYWYRQAAGRGLQLLFYSVGIGQISSEVPQNLSASRPQDRQFILSSKKLLLSDSGFYLCAWSVLGEAFFGQGTRLTVV.

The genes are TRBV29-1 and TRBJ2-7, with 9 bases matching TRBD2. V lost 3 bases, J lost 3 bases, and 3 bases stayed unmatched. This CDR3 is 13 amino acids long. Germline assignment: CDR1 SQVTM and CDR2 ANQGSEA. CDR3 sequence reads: CSVEGSGGYEQYF. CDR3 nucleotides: TGCAGCGTTGAGGGTAGCGGGGGCTACGAGCAGTACTTC.

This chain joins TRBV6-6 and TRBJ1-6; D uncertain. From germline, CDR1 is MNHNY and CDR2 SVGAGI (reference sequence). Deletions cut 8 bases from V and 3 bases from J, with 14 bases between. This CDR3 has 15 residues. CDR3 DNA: TGTGCCAGCCAGTTACTAGACGGCTATAATTCACCCCTCCACTTT. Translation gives CASQLLDGYNSPLHF.

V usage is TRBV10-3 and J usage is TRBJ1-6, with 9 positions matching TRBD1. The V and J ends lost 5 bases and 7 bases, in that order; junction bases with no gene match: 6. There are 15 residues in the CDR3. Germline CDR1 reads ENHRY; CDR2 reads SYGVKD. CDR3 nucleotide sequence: TGTGCCATCAGTAAGGGACAGGGTTACAATTCACCCCTCCACTTT. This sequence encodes CAISKGQGYNSPLHF.

CDR3 protein: CASRPNRATNEKLFF. Here the CDR3 DNA reads TGTGCCAGTAGACCTAACAGGGCAACTAATGAAAAACTGTTTTTT. The chain combines TRBV19 with TRBJ1-4, with D perhaps matching TRBD1 (6 bases). There are 15 residues in the CDR3. CDR1 and CDR2 (germline): LNHDA, SQIVND (reference sequence). Trimming pared 6 bases from V and 0 bases from J, leaving 11 bases between.

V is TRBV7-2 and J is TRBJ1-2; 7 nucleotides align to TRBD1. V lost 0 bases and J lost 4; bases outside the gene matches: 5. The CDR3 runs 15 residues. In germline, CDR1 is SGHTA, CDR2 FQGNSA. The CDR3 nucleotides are TGTGCCAGCAGCTTAGCGGAGGGGGCGGGCTATGGCTACACCTTC. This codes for CASSLAEGAGYGYTF.